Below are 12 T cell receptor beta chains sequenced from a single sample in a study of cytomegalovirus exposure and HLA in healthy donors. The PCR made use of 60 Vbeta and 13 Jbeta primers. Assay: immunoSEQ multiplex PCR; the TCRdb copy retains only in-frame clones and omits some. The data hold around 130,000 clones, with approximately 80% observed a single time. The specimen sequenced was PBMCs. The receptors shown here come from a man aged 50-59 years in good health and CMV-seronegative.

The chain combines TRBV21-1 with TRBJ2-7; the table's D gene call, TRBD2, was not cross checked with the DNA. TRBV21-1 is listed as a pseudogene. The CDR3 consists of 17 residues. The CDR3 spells CASRTGLAGGSTYEQYF. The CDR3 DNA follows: TGTGCCAGCAGGACGGGACTAGCGGGAGGCTCAACCTACGAGCAGTACTTC.

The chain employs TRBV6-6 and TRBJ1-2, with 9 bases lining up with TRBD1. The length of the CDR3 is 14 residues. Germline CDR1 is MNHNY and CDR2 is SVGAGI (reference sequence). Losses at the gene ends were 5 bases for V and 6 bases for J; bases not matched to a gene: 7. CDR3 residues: CASSKTGTGNGYTF. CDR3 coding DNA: TGTGCCAGCAGTAAAACCGGGACAGGGAATGGCTACACCTTC.

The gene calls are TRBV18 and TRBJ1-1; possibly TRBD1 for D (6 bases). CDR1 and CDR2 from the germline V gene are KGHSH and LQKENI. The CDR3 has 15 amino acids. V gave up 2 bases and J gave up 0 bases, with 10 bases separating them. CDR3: CASSPLGDMNTEAFF. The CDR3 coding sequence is TGTGCCAGCTCACCATTAGGGGACATGAACACTGAAGCTTTCTTT. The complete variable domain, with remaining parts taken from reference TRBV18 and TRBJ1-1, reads NAGVMQNPRHLVRRRGQEARLRCSPMKGHSHVYWYRQLPEEGLKFMVYLQKENIIDESGMPKERFSAEFPKEGPSILRIQQVVRGDSAAYFCASSPLGDMNTEAFFGQGTRLTVV.

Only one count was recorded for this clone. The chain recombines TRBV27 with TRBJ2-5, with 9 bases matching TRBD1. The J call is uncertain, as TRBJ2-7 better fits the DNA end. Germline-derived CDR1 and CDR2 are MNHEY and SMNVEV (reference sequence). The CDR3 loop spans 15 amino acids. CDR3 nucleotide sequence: TGTGCCAGCAGTACCCCGGGACAGGGCAGCCACGAGCAGTACTTC. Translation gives CASSTPGQGSHEQYF.

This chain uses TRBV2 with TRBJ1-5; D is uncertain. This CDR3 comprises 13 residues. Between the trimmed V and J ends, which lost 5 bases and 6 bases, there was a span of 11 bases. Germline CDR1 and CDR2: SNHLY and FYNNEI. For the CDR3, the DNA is TGTGCCAGCAGTCCGGAGGGAAGTCAGCCCCAGCATTTT. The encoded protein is CASSPEGSQPQHF.

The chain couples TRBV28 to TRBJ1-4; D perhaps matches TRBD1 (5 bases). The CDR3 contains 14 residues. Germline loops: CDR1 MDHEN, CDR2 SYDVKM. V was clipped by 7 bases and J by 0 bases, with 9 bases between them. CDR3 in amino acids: CASTLTATNEKLFF. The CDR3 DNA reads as TGTGCCAGCACCCTGACAGCAACTAATGAAAAACTGTTTTTT.

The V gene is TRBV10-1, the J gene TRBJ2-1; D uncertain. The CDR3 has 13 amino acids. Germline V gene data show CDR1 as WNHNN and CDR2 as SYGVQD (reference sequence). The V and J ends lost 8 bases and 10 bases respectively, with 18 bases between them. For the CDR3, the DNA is TGCGCCAGCTCTAATACGGAGCGCGGAGAGCAGTTCTTC. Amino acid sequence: CASSNTERGEQFF.

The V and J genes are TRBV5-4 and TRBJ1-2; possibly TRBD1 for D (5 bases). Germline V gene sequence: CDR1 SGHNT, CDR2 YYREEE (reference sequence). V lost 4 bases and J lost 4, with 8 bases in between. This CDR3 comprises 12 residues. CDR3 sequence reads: CASSPDSYGYTF. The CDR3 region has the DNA TGTGCCAGCAGCCCTGACAGCTATGGCTACACCTTC.

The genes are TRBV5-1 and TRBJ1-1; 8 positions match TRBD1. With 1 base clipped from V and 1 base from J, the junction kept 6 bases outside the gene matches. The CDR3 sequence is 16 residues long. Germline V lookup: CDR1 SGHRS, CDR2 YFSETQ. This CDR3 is CASSLSRQGWNTEAFF. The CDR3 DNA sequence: TGCGCCAGCAGCTTGTCGAGACAGGGGTGGAACACTGAAGCTTTCTTT.

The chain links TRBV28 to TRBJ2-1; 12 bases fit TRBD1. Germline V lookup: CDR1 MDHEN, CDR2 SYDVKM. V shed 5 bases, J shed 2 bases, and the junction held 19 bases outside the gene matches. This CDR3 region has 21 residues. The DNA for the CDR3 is TGTGCCAGCAGTCTTTCCCTCGGGGGACAGGGGGCCCAACCTACCTACAATGAGCAGTTCTTC. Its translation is CASSLSLGGQGAQPTYNEQFF. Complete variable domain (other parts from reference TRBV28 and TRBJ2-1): DVKVTQSSRYLVKRTGEKVFLECVQDMDHENMFWYRQDPGLGLRLIYFSYDVKMKEKGDIPEGYSVSREKKERFSLILESASTNQTSMYLCASSLSLGGQGAQPTYNEQFFGPGTRLTVL.

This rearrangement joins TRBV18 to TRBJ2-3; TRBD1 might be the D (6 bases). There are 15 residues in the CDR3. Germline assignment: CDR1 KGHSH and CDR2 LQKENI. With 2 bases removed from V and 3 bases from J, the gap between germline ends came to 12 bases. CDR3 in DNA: TGTGCCAGCTCACCAAGGCAGGGGCATACAGATACGCAGTATTTT. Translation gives CASSPRQGHTDTQYF.

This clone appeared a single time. The DNA for the CDR3 is TGTGCCAGCAGCTCACCCCAATCCGTGGGGGGGGCGCGAAACAGGTCTTTCTTT. Amino acids: CASSSPQSVGGARNRSFF. The chain combines TRBV7-9 with TRBJ1-1; a weak D match, TRBD1 (6 bases). V lost 4 bases to trimming and J lost 12 bases, with 33 bases between them. Germline loops: CDR1 SEHNR, CDR2 FQNEAQ (reference sequence). The CDR3 runs 18 residues.